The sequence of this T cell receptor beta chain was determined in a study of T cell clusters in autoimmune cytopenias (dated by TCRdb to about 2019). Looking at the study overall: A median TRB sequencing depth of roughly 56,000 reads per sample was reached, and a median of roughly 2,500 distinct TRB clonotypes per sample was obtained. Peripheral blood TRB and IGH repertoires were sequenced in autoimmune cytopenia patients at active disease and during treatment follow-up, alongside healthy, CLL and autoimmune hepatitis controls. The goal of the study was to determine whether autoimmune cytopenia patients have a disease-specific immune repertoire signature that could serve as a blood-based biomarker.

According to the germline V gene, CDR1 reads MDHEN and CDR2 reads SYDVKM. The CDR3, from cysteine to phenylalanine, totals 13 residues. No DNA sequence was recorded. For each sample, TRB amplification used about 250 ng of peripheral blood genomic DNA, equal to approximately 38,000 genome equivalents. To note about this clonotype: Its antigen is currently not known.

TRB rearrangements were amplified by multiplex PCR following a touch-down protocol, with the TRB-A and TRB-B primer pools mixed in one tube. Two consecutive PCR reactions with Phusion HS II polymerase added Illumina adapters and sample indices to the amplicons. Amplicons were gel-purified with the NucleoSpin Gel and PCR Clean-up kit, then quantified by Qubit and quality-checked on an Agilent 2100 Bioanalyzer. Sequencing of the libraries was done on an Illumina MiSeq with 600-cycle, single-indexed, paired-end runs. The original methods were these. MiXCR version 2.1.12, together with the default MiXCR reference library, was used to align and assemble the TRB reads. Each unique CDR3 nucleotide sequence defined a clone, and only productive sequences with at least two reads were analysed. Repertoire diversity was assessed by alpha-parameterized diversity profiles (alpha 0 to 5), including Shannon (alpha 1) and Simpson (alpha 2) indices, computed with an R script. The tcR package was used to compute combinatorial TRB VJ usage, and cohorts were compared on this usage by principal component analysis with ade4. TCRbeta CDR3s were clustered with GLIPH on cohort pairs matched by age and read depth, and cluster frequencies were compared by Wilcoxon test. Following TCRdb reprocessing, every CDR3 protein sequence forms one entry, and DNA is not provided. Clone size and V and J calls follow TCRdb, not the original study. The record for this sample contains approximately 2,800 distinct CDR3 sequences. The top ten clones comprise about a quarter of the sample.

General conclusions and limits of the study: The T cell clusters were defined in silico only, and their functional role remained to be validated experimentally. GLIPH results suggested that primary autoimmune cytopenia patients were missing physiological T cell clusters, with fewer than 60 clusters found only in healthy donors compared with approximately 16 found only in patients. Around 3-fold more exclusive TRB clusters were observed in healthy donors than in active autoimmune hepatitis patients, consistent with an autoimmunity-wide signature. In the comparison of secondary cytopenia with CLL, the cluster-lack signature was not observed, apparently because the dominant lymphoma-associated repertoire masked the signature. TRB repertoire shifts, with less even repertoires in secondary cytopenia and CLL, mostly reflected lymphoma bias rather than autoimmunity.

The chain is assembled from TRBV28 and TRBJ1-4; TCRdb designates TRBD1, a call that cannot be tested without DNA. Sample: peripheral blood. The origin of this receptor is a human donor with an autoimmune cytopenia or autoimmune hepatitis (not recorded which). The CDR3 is CASSLRGPGELFF.